What follows are 8 T cell receptor beta chains derived from one specimen sequenced in a study of CD4 T cells in relation to SARS-CoV-2 and coronaviruses. Produced via immunoSEQ multiplex PCR; TCRdb's table is partial and in-frame only. This sample has around 30,000 clones; around 80% occur once, and the top ten carry nearly 3.5%. These receptors' antigens are unknown. Sample: memory CD4+ T cells from PBMCs, cultured in vitro. Source of these receptors: an adult with COVID-19.

As for this clone: At one of its ends the junction is not consistent with the germline gene, which may arise from a read error. The gene calls are TRBV5-4 and TRBJ1-1; D perhaps matches TRBD1 (5 bases). CDR1 SGHNT and CDR2 YYREEE come from the germline V gene (reference sequence). This CDR3 region has 15 residues. The CDR3 loop reads CASSLSGAMKTEAFF. For the CDR3, the DNA is TGTGCCAGCAGCTTGAGCGGGGCGATGAAGACTGAAGCTTTCTTT.

This chain links TRBV27 with TRBJ2-5; 8 bases are shared with TRBD2. The length of the CDR3 is 14 residues. After removal of 4 bases from V and 4 bases from J, the junction contained 5 bases not matched to a gene. CDR1 and CDR2 (germline): MNHEY, SMNVEV (reference sequence). CDR3 protein: CASSYGRARETQYF. The CDR3 DNA follows: TGTGCCAGCAGTTACGGGAGGGCTCGAGAGACCCAGTACTTC.

This sequence joins TRBV24-1 and TRBJ2-2; a possible D gene is TRBD2 (6 bases). The germline V gene encodes CDR1 KGHDR and CDR2 SFDVKD. This CDR3 contains 14 residues. The V end was cut by 9 bases, the J end by 7 bases, with 17 bases between. Here the CDR3 reads CATQTSGLGGELFF. The CDR3 bases are TGTGCCACCCAAACGAGCGGGCTTGGCGGGGAGCTGTTTTTT.

The CDR3 region is CASSIGQEYNEQFF. CDR3 DNA: TGTGCCAGTAGTATCGGACAGGAATACAATGAGCAGTTCTTC. The V and J genes are TRBV19 and TRBJ2-1; 7 bases map to TRBD1. The germline V gene has CDR1 LNHDA and CDR2 SQIVND (reference sequence). V gave up 3 bases and J gave up 4 bases; unmatched junction bases: 3. The CDR3 has 14 residues.

The chain uses TRBV18 and TRBJ1-1; D is ambiguous. The germline V gene encodes CDR1 KGHSH and CDR2 LQKENI. Trimming stripped 3 bases from V and 1 base from J, with 9 bases between. This CDR3 region has 14 residues. This CDR3 reads CASSPVAKNTEAFF. CDR3 DNA: TGTGCCAGCTCACCGGTCGCTAAGAACACTGAAGCTTTCTTT. Complete variable domain (other parts from reference TRBV18 and TRBJ1-1): NAGVMQNPRHLVRRRGQEARLRCSPMKGHSHVYWYRQLPEEGLKFMVYLQKENIIDESGMPKERFSAEFPKEGPSILRIQQVVRGDSAAYFCASSPVAKNTEAFFGQGTRLTVV.

CDR3 region: CAIKQAHYSGYTF. CDR3 sequence (DNA): TGTGCCATAAAGCAGGCCCACTATAGCGGCTACACCTTC. The V and J genes are TRBV12-3 or TRBV12-4 and TRBJ1-2; D unclear. Between the trimmed V and J ends, which lost 10 bases and 8 bases, there was a span of 20 bases. This CDR3 has 13 residues.

This clone has only one observation. V is TRBV6-6 and J is TRBJ2-4; weak D call: TRBD1 (6 bases). CDR1 and CDR2 from the germline V gene are MNHNY and SVGAGI (reference sequence). This CDR3 comprises 15 residues. The V gene lost 2 bases and the J gene lost 8 bases, with 16 bases spanning the gap. The CDR3 DNA follows: TGTGCCAGCAGTTACCGGGACACAGGAAGGGACATTCAGTACTTC. Translating it yields CASSYRDTGRDIQYF.

This chain uses TRBV7-8 with TRBJ2-7, with D unresolved. Germline CDR1 is SGHVS and CDR2 is FQNEAQ. Trimming stripped 1 base from V and 6 bases from J, with 10 bases between. This CDR3 has 13 residues. In DNA, the CDR3 is TGTGCCAGCAGCTTAGGGTCGGCGGTCGAGCAGTACTTC. It specifies CASSLGSAVEQYF.